This TCR beta chain is drawn from a study of shared clonotypes between healthy human individuals. Study context: For every donor, three CD4 naive, three CD4 memory, two CD8 naive and one CD8 memory plates were used.

A split of CD4+ cells into CD45RA+ naive and CD45RA-negative memory subsets was performed. The CDR3 runs to 16 residues. Germline CDR1 is SGHVS and CDR2 is FQNEAQ. V lost 3 bases and J 2 bases, leaving 11 bases between the germline ends. Study-level points and caveats: Depth of sequencing was expected to influence donor clonotype sharing.

The assay was immunoSEQ multiplex PCR, and TCRdb's table has in-frame clones only and misses some. The repertoire consists of more than 500,000 clones, with 90% to 96% occurring once and the leading ten covering about 0.067%. Concerning this clone: Its cognate antigen is unknown.

This sequence originates from a woman aged 30 to 39 in good health. This chain uses TRBV7-8 with TRBJ2-6; D ambiguous. Sequencing used naive CD4+ T cells sorted from blood. Noted subset: CD45RA+ positively selected. CDR3 DNA: TGTGCCAGCAGCTTGTTTGGTACAGCTGGGGCCAACGTCCTGACTTTC. Residues: CASSLFGTAGANVLTF.